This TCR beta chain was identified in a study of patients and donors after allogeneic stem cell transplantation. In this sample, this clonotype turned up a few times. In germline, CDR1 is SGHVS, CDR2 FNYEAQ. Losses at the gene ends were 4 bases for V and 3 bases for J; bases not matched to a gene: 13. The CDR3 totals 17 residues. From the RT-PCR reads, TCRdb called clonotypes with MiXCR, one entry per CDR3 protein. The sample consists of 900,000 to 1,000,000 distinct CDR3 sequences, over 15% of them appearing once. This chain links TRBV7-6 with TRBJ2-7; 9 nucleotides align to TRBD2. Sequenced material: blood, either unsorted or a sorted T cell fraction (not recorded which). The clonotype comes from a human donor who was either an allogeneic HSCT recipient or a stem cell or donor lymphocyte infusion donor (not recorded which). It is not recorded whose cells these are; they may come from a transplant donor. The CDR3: CASSSLRSGGRGYEQYF. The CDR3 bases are TGTGCCAGCAGCTCATTGAGGTCTGGCGGGAGGGGCTACGAGCAGTACTTC.